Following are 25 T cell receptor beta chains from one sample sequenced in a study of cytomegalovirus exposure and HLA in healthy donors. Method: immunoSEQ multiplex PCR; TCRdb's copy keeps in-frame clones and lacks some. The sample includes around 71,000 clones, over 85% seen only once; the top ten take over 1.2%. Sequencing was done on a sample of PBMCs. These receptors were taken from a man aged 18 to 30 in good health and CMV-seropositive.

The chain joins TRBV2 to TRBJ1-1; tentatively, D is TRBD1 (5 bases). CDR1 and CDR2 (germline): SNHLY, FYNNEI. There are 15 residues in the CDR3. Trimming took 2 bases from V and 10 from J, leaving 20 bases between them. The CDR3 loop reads CASSEYGVGGSVAFF. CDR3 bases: TGTGCCAGCAGTGAATACGGGGTCGGGGGGTCGGTAGCTTTCTTT.

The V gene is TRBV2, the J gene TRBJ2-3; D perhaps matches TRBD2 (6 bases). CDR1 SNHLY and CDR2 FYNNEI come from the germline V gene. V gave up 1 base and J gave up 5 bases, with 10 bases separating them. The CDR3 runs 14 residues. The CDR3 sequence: CASSEGGGIDTQYF. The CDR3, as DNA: TGTGCCAGCAGTGAAGGTGGGGGGATAGATACGCAGTATTTT.

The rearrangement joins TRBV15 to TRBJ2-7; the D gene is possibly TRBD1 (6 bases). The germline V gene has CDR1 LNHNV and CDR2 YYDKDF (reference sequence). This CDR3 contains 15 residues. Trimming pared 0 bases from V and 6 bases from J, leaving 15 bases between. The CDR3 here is CATSRDNRDGGEQYF. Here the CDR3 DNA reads TGTGCCACCAGCAGAGATAACAGGGATGGCGGCGAGCAGTACTTC.

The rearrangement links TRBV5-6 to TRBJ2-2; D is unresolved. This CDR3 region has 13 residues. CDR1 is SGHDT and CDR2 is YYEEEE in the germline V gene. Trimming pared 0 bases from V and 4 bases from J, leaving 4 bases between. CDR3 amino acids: CASSLALTGELFF. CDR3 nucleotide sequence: TGTGCCAGCAGCTTGGCCCTCACCGGGGAGCTGTTTTTT.

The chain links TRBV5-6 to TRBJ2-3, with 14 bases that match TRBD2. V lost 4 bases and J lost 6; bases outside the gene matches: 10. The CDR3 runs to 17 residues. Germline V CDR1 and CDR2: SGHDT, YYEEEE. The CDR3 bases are TGTGCCAGCAGCCCGGGGACTAGCGGGGGCCGGGAGGATACGCAGTATTTT. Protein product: CASSPGTSGGREDTQYF.

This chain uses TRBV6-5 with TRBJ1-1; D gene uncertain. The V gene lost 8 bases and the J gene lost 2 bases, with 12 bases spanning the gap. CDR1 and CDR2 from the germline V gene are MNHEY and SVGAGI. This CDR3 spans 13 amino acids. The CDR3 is CASQIQVNTEAFF. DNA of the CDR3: TGTGCCAGCCAAATCCAGGTCAACACTGAAGCTTTCTTT.

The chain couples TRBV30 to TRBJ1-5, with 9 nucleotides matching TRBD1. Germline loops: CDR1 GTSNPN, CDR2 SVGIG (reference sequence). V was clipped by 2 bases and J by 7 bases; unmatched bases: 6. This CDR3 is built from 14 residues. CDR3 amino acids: CAWSRQGGFQPQHF. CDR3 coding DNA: TGTGCCTGGAGTCGACAGGGGGGTTTCCAGCCCCAGCATTTT.

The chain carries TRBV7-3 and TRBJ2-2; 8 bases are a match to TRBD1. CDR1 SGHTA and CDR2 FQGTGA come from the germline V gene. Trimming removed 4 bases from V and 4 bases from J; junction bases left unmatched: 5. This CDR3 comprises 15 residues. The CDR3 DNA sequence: TGTGCCAGCAGCTCCGCAGGGGGCCTCACCGGGGAGCTGTTTTTT. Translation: CASSSAGGLTGELFF. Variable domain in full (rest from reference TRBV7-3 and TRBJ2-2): GAGVSQTPSNKVTEKGKYVELRCDPISGHTALYWYRQSLGQGPEFLIYFQGTGAADDSGLPNDRFFAVRPEGSVSTLKIQRTERGDSAVYLCASSSAGGLTGELFFGEGSRLTVL.

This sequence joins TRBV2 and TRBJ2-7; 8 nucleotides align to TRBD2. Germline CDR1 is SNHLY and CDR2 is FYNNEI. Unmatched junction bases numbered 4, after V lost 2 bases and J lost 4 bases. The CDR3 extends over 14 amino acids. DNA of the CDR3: TGTGCCAGCAGTGAAACGTTAGCGGGATACGAGCAGTACTTC. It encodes CASSETLAGYEQYF.

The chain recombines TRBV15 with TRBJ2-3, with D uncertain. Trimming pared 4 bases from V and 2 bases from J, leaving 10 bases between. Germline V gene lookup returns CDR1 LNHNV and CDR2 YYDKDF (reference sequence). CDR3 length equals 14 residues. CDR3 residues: CATSTLTPTDTQYF. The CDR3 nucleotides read TGTGCCACCAGCACACTGACTCCCACAGATACGCAGTATTTT.

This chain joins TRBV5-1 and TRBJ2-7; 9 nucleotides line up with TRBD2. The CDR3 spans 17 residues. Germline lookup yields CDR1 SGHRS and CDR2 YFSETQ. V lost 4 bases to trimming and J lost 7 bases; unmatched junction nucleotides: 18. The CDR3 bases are TGCGCCAGCAGCCAATCTTCCGGGACTAGCCGGTTTTCAGAGCAGTACTTC. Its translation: CASSQSSGTSRFSEQYF.

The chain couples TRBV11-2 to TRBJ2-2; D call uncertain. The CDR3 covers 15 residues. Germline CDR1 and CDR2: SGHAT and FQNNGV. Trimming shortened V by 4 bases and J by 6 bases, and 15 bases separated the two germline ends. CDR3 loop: CASSSSAFLAGELFF. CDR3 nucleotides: TGTGCCAGCAGCTCTAGTGCCTTTCTAGCCGGGGAGCTGTTTTTT.

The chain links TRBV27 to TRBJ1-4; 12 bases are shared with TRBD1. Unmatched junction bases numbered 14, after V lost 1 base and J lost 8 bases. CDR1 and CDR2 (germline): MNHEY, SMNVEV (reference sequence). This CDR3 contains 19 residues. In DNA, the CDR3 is TGTGCCAGCAGTTTATTCAGTCCCGGGACAGGGGGCTTTGGCGAAAAACTGTTTTTT. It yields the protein CASSLFSPGTGGFGEKLFF.

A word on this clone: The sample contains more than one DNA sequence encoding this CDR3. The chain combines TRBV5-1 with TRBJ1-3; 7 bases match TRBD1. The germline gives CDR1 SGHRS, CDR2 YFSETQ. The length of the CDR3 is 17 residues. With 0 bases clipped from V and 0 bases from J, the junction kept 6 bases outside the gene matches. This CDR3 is CASSLGGTARSGNTIYF. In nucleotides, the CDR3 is TGCGCCAGCAGCTTGGGGGGGACAGCGCGCTCTGGAAACACCATATATTTT.

Here the CDR3 reads CAWVKGLAVITDTQYF. For the CDR3, the DNA is TGTGCCTGGGTGAAGGGACTAGCGGTGATCACAGATACGCAGTATTTT. The rearrangement uses TRBV30 and TRBJ2-3, with 11 bases identical to TRBD2. There are 16 residues in the CDR3. The germline V gene has CDR1 GTSNPN and CDR2 SVGIG (reference sequence). J lost 2 bases, V lost 5 bases, and 9 bases had no gene match.

CDR3 DNA: TGTGCCAGCAGCTTAAATCCGGACACTGAAGCTTTCTTT. Protein sequence: CASSLNPDTEAFF. V is TRBV11-3 and J is TRBJ1-1; D is undetermined. CDR3 length equals 13 residues. Trimming cost V 2 bases and J 3 bases, with 7 bases left between them. Germline V gene lookup returns CDR1 SGHNT and CDR2 YENEEA.

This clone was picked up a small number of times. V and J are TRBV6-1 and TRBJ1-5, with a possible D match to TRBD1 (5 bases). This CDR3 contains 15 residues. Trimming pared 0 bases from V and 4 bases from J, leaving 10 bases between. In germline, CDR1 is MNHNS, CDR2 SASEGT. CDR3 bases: TGTGCCAGCAGTGAAGCAGTGGAGGGGAATCAGCCCCAGCATTTT. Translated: CASSEAVEGNQPQHF.

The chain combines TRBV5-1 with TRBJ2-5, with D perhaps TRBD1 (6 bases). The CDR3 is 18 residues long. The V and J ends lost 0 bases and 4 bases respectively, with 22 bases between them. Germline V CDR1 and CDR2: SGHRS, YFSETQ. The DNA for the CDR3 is TGCGCCAGCAGCTTGGGGTTGGCAGGGGCCCAACCAAGAGAGACCCAGTACTTC. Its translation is CASSLGLAGAQPRETQYF.

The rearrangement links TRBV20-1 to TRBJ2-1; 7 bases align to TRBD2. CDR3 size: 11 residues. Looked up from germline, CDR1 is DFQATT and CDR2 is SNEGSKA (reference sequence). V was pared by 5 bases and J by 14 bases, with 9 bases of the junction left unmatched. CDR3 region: CSAGLAAWEFF. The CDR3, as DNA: TGCAGTGCTGGGCTAGCGGCCTGGGAGTTCTTC.

CDR3 residues: CATSRDLGAGHEQFF. Written as DNA, the CDR3 is TGTGCCACCAGCAGAGATTTGGGGGCAGGTCATGAGCAGTTCTTC. The gene calls are TRBV15 and TRBJ2-1, with a tentative D call TRBD1 (6 bases). The CDR3 spans 15 residues. Germline loops: CDR1 LNHNV, CDR2 YYDKDF (reference sequence). Deletions cut 0 bases from V and 8 bases from J, with 14 bases between.

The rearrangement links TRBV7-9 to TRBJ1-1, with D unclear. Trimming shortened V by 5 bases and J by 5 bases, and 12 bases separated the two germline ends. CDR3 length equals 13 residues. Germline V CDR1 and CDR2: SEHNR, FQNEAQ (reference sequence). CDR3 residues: CASSPLSRTEAFF. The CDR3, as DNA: TGTGCCAGCAGCCCCCTCTCTAGGACTGAAGCTTTCTTT.

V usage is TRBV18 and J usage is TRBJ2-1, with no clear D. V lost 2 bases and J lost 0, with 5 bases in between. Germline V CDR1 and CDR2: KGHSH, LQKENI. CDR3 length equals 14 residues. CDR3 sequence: CASSPTVSYNEQFF. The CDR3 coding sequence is TGTGCCAGCTCACCAACAGTCTCCTACAATGAGCAGTTCTTC.

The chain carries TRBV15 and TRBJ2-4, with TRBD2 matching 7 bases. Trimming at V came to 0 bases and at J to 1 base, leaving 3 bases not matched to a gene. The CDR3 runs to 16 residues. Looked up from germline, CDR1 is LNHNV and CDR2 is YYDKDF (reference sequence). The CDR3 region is CATSRDWGGAKNIQYF. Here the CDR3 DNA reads TGTGCCACCAGCAGAGATTGGGGGGGTGCCAAAAACATTCAGTACTTC.

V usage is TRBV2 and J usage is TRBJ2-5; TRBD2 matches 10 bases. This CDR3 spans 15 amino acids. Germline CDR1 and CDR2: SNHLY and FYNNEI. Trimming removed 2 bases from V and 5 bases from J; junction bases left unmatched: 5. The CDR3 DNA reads TGTGCCAGCAGTGAACTAGCGGGAGCGGAGGAGACCCAGTACTTC. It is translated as CASSELAGAEETQYF.

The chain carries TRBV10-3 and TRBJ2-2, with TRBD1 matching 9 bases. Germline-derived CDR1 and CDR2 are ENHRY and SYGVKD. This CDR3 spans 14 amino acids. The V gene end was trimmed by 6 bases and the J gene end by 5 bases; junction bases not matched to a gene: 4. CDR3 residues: CAIRPGTGTGELFF. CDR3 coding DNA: TGTGCCATCAGACCCGGGACAGGGACCGGGGAGCTGTTTTTT.